The TCR beta chain described here comes from a study of response to subunit inactivated influenza vaccine. CDR3 size: 15 residues. Losses at the gene ends were 5 bases for V and 3 bases for J; bases not matched to a gene: 8. TCRdb redid the calling of the RT-PCR reads with MiXCR, one entry per CDR3 protein. The sample yields about 190,000 distinct CDR3 sequences, about 15% seen once. Sample: CD8+ T cells sorted from PBMCs, taken around 5 days after vaccination. This TCR was sampled from a man aged 45-65 years who received an inactivated influenza vaccine. The chain has TRBV12-3 or TRBV12-4 and TRBJ2-7; 9 nucleotides line up with TRBD2. The CDR3 sequence: CASSTGGLANYEQYF. The CDR3 DNA follows: TGTGCCAGCAGTACTGGGGGACTAGCTAACTACGAGCAGTACTTC.